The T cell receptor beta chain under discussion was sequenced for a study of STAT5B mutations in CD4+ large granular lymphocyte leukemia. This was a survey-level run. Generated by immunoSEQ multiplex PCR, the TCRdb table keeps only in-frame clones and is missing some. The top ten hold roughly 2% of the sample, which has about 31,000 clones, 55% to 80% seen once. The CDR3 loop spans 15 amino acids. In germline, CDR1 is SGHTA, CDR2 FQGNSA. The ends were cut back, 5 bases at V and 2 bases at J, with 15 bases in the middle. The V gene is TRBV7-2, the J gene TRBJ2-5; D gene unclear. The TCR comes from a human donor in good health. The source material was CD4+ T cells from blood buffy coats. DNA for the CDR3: TGTGCCAGCAGCAATGGAAGGGCCAAACAAGAGACCCAGTACTTC. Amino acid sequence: CASSNGRAKQETQYF.